A single sample is the source of the 23 T cell receptor beta chains below, sequenced in a study of T cell clonality in common variable immunodeficiency. TCRdb's table, derived via immunoSEQ multiplex PCR, lists solely in-frame clones and lacks some. This repertoire holds roughly 42,000 clones, and none appear only once. The study's findings and limits: Fewer deletions and N-nucleotide insertions were reportedly seen in common variable immunodeficiency TCR beta sequences.

Their recognized antigens are unknown. The source material was peripheral blood mononuclear cells. These receptors all come from a human donor with common variable immunodeficiency.

About this clone itself: The CDR3 goes on 3 residues after the read ends, and that part is filled in from the germline J gene. V gene TRBV20-1 combines with J gene TRBJ2-7, with TRBD2 matching over 9 bases. After removal of 0 bases from V and 2 bases from J, the junction contained 5 bases not matched to a gene. Looked up from germline, CDR1 is DFQATT and CDR2 is SNEGSKA (reference sequence). This CDR3 is built from 15 residues. CDR3 DNA (partial): TGCAGTGCTAGAGAGCAAGCGGGGGGCCCCTACGAG. Encoded protein: CSAREQAGGPYE. In full, the CDR3 is CSAREQAGGPYEQYF.

A remark on this clone: The read stops 3 residues short of the end of the CDR3; the missing end is completed from the germline J gene. The gene calls are TRBV5-1 and TRBJ2-7; 8 nucleotides agree with TRBD1. Germline CDR1 and CDR2: SGHRS and YFSETQ. The CDR3 is 16 amino acids. V trimming: 4 bases; J trimming: 2 bases; junction bases outside the gene matches: 11. CDR3 residues: CASSVGVRGQPYEQYF. The CDR3 DNA, read in part, is TGCGCCAGCAGCGTGGGGGTCAGGGGGCAGCCCTACGAG.

To note about this clone: The sequenced fragment ends 3 residues before the CDR3 boundary, so the rest is inferred from the germline J gene. The sample has other DNA sequences that encode this CDR3 too. The rearrangement joins TRBV7-2 to TRBJ1-2, with D possibly matching TRBD1 (5 bases). Germline V gene data show CDR1 as SGHTA and CDR2 as FQGNSA. Trimming cost V 2 bases and J 4 bases, with 8 bases left between them. The CDR3 has 13 amino acids. CDR3 DNA (partial): TGTGCCAGCAGCTTACAGGGAGCCTATGGC. It is translated as CASSLQGAYG. The full CDR3 is CASSLQGAYGYTF.

For this clone: The read is 3 residues too short to cover the CDR3 end, so that end is filled in from the germline J gene. V and J are TRBV30 and TRBJ2-3; 8 bases line up with TRBD2. Germline CDR1 GTSNPN, CDR2 SVGIG (reference sequence). V trimming: 6 bases; J trimming: 1 base; junction bases outside the gene matches: 3. This CDR3 contains 13 residues. Here the CDR3 reads CACDSGGTDTQYF. The CDR3 DNA, read in part, is TGTGCCTGCGATAGCGGGGGCACAGATACG.

This clone occurred many times. The DNA ends 3 residues before the CDR3 does, and the rest of the CDR3 is filled in from the germline J gene. This chain links TRBV18 with TRBJ2-2, with 11 bases lining up with TRBD2. J lost 3 bases, V lost 6 bases, and 12 bases had no gene match. The germline gives CDR1 KGHSH, CDR2 LQKENI. The CDR3 extends over 18 amino acids. The CDR3 reads CASSRGTSGWDDTGELFF. CDR3 DNA, as far as it was read: TGTGCCAGCTCTCGGGGGACTAGCGGCTGGGATGACACCGGGGAG.

This clone was seen more than once but under ten times. The CDR3 here is CASSIADSPLHF. Incomplete CDR3 DNA: TGTGCCAGTAGTATTGCGGATTCACCC. V and J are TRBV19 and TRBJ1-6, with D hard to call. The read ends 3 residues early relative to the CDR3; the germline J gene fills the gap. V gave up 3 bases and J gave up 8 bases, with 5 bases separating them. Germline CDR1 is LNHDA and CDR2 is SQIVND (reference sequence). The CDR3 loop spans 12 amino acids.

As concerns this clone: Read coverage stops 3 residues before the CDR3 terminus; the germline J gene supplies the remainder. V and J are TRBV18 and TRBJ2-1; TRBD2 agrees at 13 bases. The CDR3 runs 20 residues. The J segment lost 8 bases and the V segment lost 4 bases, leaving 20 bases of the junction unmatched. CDR1 KGHSH and CDR2 LQKENI come from the germline V gene. Partial CDR3 DNA: TGTGCCAGCTCACAACCGACAGAACAGAGCGGACTAGCGGGAGCTTATGAG. It translates to CASSQPTEQSGLAGAYE. The whole CDR3 region reads CASSQPTEQSGLAGAYEQFF.

This clone was counted at least ten times. The read gets to within 3 residues of the CDR3 end, and the germline J gene fills in the rest. This chain connects TRBV30 to TRBJ2-3, with 7 bases lining up with TRBD2. Germline assignment: CDR1 GTSNPN and CDR2 SVGIG (reference sequence). The CDR3 extends over 13 amino acids. V shed 2 bases and J 2 bases; nucleotides not matched to a gene: 1. This CDR3 is CAWSSGITDTQYF. The CDR3 bases that were read are TGTGCCTGGAGTAGCGGGATCACAGATACG.

With respect to this clone: The read stops 3 residues short of the end of the CDR3; the missing end is completed from the germline J gene. The chain is built from TRBV7-2 and TRBJ2-5, with TRBD1 matching over 7 bases. CDR1 and CDR2 from the germline V gene are SGHTA and FQGNSA. The CDR3 consists of 15 residues. The V segment lost 3 bases and the J segment 2 bases; nucleotides outside the gene matches: 6. The chain's CDR3 is CASSFQPGQQETQYF. The sequenced part of the CDR3 DNA is TGTGCCAGCAGCTTTCAGCCGGGACAGCAAGAGACC.

There are a few counts of this clone. Read data end 3 residues before the CDR3 end; the end is taken from the germline J gene. The chain links TRBV19 to TRBJ1-5; D unclear. The germline V gene encodes CDR1 LNHDA and CDR2 SQIVND (reference sequence). V shed 10 bases and J shed 0 bases, with 16 bases lying between them. The CDR3 extends over 15 amino acids. CDR3 region: CATDSEPYSNQPQHF. The sequenced part of the CDR3 DNA is TGTGCCACCGACTCGGAGCCCTATAGCAATCAGCCC.

To note about this clone: The read finishes 3 residues shy of the CDR3 end, and the germline J gene is used to complete it. The chain uses TRBV11-2 and TRBJ1-1, with unresolved D. Trimming pared 0 bases from V and 4 bases from J, leaving 6 bases between. CDR3 length: 13 residues. Germline CDR1 reads SGHAT; CDR2 reads FQNNGV. Incomplete CDR3 DNA: TGTGCCAGCAGCTTAGACCGGGGCACTGAA. The encoded protein is CASSLDRGTE. From start to end, the CDR3 is CASSLDRGTEAFF.

This clone was recorded many times. The CDR3 end lies 3 residues beyond the end of the read and is filled in from the germline J gene. The rearrangement links TRBV7-9 to TRBJ1-6, with D perhaps matching TRBD1 (6 bases). Germline loops: CDR1 SEHNR, CDR2 FQNEAQ (reference sequence). Trimming took 3 bases from V and 10 from J, leaving 10 bases between them. The CDR3 is 13 residues long. The sequenced part of the CDR3 DNA is TGTGCCAGCAGCTTCACAGGGAACTCACCC. Its protein is CASSFTGNSP. The full CDR3 sequence reads CASSFTGNSPLHF.

This clone was recorded a few times. The CDR3 end falls 3 residues outside the read, so it is completed with the germline J gene. This same CDR3 is encoded by further DNA sequences in the sample. The J gene is TRBJ2-3, the V gene TRBV30; D possibly corresponds to TRBD2 (6 bases). Deletions cut 5 bases from V and 2 bases from J, with 11 bases between. Germline loops: CDR1 GTSNPN, CDR2 SVGIG (reference sequence). The CDR3 spans 13 residues. The CDR3 sequence is CAWSGGYTDTQYF. The sequenced CDR3 bases are TGTGCCTGGTCTGGAGGGTACACAGATACG.

This clone appeared a few times. Sequencing ends 3 residues short of the CDR3 end; the germline J gene provides the rest. This chain connects TRBV6-2 or TRBV6-3 to TRBJ2-7, with D tentatively TRBD1 (5 bases). The germline CDR1 and CDR2 sequences are MNHEY and SVGEGT. This CDR3 spans 14 amino acids. Trimming cost V 5 bases and J 2 bases, with 13 bases left between them. CDR3: CASSQRQKTYEQYF. The DNA read from the CDR3 is TGTGCCAGCAGTCAACGACAGAAAACCTACGAG.

This clone was counted between two and nine times. With the read ending 3 residues before the CDR3 end, the germline J gene is used to fill in that end. V gene TRBV19 combines with J gene TRBJ2-5, with 7 bases fitting TRBD1. CDR3 length: 14 residues. Germline V gene sequence: CDR1 LNHDA, CDR2 SQIVND (reference sequence). V lost 3 bases and J lost 5; bases outside the gene matches: 6. This chain's CDR3 is CASSMKGGRETQYF. CDR3 DNA (partial): TGTGCCAGTAGTATGAAAGGGGGCCGGGAGACC.

Only a few counts were recorded for this clone. The observed sequence ends 3 residues before the CDR3 terminus, with the missing tail filled in from the germline J gene. V usage is TRBV5-6 and J usage is TRBJ2-7, with a possible D match to TRBD1 (5 bases). The CDR3 loop spans 13 amino acids. CDR1 is SGHDT, CDR2 YYEEEE, per germline. Trimming cost V 4 bases and J 2 bases, with 10 bases left between them. The chain's CDR3 is CASSATGTYEQYF. The sequenced CDR3 bases are TGTGCCAGCAGCGCAACAGGCACCTACGAG.

This clone has a handful of counts. The read terminates 3 residues before the CDR3 end, so the remaining end is supplied by the germline J gene. The chain is built from TRBV11-2 and TRBJ2-5; tentative D call: TRBD2 (6 bases). The V gene lost 0 bases and the J gene lost 4 bases, with 9 bases spanning the gap. CDR3 size: 14 residues. Germline CDR1 SGHAT, CDR2 FQNNGV. CDR3 DNA, as far as it was read: TGTGCCAGCAGCTTAGATTCGGGGGTAGAGACC. As protein: CASSLDSGVET. The entire CDR3 protein is CASSLDSGVETQYF.

This clone has only a few counts. From the germline J gene comes the end of the CDR3, since the read stops 3 residues before it. This chain links TRBV7-6 with TRBJ2-6; D is perhaps TRBD1 (6 bases). Trimming took 3 bases from V and 2 from J, leaving 8 bases between them. Germline values: CDR1 SGHVS, CDR2 FNYEAQ. This CDR3 has 15 amino acids. The covered CDR3 bases are TGTGCCAGCAGCTTCGCAGGGGCTGGGGCCAACGTC. Translated: CASSFAGAGANV. The whole CDR3 sequence is CASSFAGAGANVLTF. Full variable domain (outside the CDR3, taken from reference TRBV7-6 and TRBJ2-6): GAGVSQSPRYKVTKRGQDVALRCDPISGHVSLYWYRQALGQGPEFLTYFNYEAQQDKSGLPNDRFSAERPEGSISTLTIQRTEQRDSAMYRCASSFAGAGANVLTFGAGSRLTVL.

The table lists this clone with many counts. Sequencing ends 3 residues short of the CDR3 end; the germline J gene provides the rest. V usage is TRBV4-1 and J usage is TRBJ2-3; 10 bases fit TRBD1. The CDR3 contains 15 residues. Germline values: CDR1 MGHRA, CDR2 YSYEKL. The junction had 3 bases not matched to a gene; V was cut back by 6 bases and J by 0 bases. CDR3 DNA (partial): TGCGCCAGCAGTCGACAGGGGGCTAGCACAGATACG. It encodes CASSRQGASTDT. The entire CDR3 sequence reads CASSRQGASTDTQYF.

This clone was seen only a few times. The read halts 3 residues ahead of the CDR3 end, with the missing end drawn from the germline J gene. The V call is TRBV30, the J call TRBJ2-1, with D tentatively TRBD2 (7 bases). Germline V CDR1 and CDR2: GTSNPN, SVGIG (reference sequence). The V gene lost 3 bases and the J gene lost 6 bases, with 21 bases spanning the gap. The CDR3 has 16 residues. The CDR3 region is CAWSVKSTGRGNEQFF. Partial CDR3 DNA: TGTGCCTGGAGCGTCAAATCAACAGGGAGGGGCAATGAG.

This clone was seen at least ten times. The observed sequence ends 3 residues before the CDR3 terminus, with the missing tail filled in from the germline J gene. The chain recombines TRBV18 with TRBJ1-1, with 9 positions matching TRBD1. CDR1 KGHSH and CDR2 LQKENI come from the germline V gene. This CDR3 is 16 amino acids long. V shed 2 bases, J shed 7 bases, and the junction held 11 bases outside the gene matches. CDR3 amino acids: CASSPMGQGSGVEAFF. The covered CDR3 bases are TGTGCCAGCTCACCAATGGGACAGGGCTCTGGAGTTGAA.

In its sample, this clone was seen a few times. The CDR3 goes on 3 residues after the read ends, and that part is filled in from the germline J gene. The V gene is TRBV7-9, the J gene TRBJ2-7; TRBD1 might be the D (6 bases). V was trimmed by 4 bases and J by 3 bases, leaving 13 bases between them. The CDR3 has 14 residues. The germline V gene has CDR1 SEHNR and CDR2 FQNEAQ (reference sequence). The CDR3 loop is CASSYREYFYEQYF. The sequenced part of the CDR3 DNA is TGTGCCAGCAGCTACAGGGAATACTTCTACGAG.

Remarks on this clone: The read is 3 residues too short to cover the CDR3 end, so that end is filled in from the germline J gene. The genes are TRBV7-9 and TRBJ2-1, with unresolved D. CDR3 length: 14 amino acids. Per the germline V gene, CDR1 is SEHNR and CDR2 is FQNEAQ (reference sequence). V gave up 1 base and J gave up 5 bases, with 9 bases separating them. The CDR3 reads CASSLGASHNEQFF. The sequenced CDR3 bases are TGTGCCAGCAGCTTAGGGGCCAGCCACAATGAG.